The 7 T cell receptor beta chains given below trace back to one sample, sequenced in a study of T-cell reconstitution after alpha-beta-depleted transplantation in children. Preparing the TCRbeta library involved the use of unique molecular identifiers. TCRdb independently ran MiXCR on the PCR reads; one entry per CDR3 protein. The sample has 490,000 or so distinct CDR3 sequences, approximately 13% seen once. Here the sequenced sample was PBMCs from the stem cell graft donor, taken from the stem cell graft. Every receptor here comes from a human donor who donated a stem cell graft to a child with combined immunodeficiency.

The chain links TRBV12-3 or TRBV12-4 to TRBJ2-5; TRBD1 aligns across 11 bases. The CDR3 spans 15 residues. V was clipped by 8 bases and J by 1 base; unmatched bases: 6. CDR3 loop: CASGGTGGTQETQYF. As DNA, the CDR3 is TGTGCCAGCGGCGGGACAGGGGGAACCCAAGAGACCCAGTACTTC.

This clonotype was seen at least ten times. The V gene is TRBV29-1, the J gene TRBJ2-7; TRBD2 matches 11 bases. Germline V gene data show CDR1 as SQVTM and CDR2 as ANQGSEA. V lost 3 bases and J lost 2; bases outside the gene matches: 6. CDR3 length: 15 amino acids. CDR3 sequence reads: CSVELGTSGTYEQYF. CDR3 DNA: TGCAGCGTTGAGCTGGGGACTAGCGGCACCTACGAGCAGTACTTC.

CDR3 residues: CASSCPPGARRANYGYTF. CDR3 coding DNA: TGCGCCAGCAGCTGTCCCCCAGGGGCCAGAAGAGCTAACTATGGCTACACCTTC. V is TRBV4-1 and J is TRBJ1-2, with a weak D call TRBD1 (6 bases). Looked up from germline, CDR1 is MGHRA and CDR2 is YSYEKL. Deletions cut 5 bases from V and 0 bases from J, with 22 bases between. There are 18 residues in the CDR3.

V usage is TRBV10-3 and J usage is TRBJ2-1; D is unclear. Germline loops: CDR1 ENHRY, CDR2 SYGVKD. This CDR3 has 16 residues. The ends were cut back, 5 bases at V and 0 bases at J, with 14 bases in the middle. In nucleotides, the CDR3 is TGTGCCATCAGTTCCCCAGGAGTCGGCTCCTACAATGAGCAGTTCTTC. Translation: CAISSPGVGSYNEQFF.

There are a few counts of this clonotype. This rearrangement joins TRBV6-2 or TRBV6-3 to TRBJ1-1; tentatively, D is TRBD1 (5 bases). Looked up from germline, CDR1 is MNHEY and CDR2 is SVGEGT. The CDR3 consists of 18 residues. With 0 bases removed from V and 0 bases from J, the gap between germline ends came to 17 bases. Here the CDR3 reads CASSYSGGAGRLNTEAFF. CDR3 in DNA: TGTGCCAGCAGTTACTCGGGCGGAGCGGGACGGCTGAACACTGAAGCTTTCTTT.

The chain has TRBV29-1 and TRBJ1-2, with a possible D match to TRBD1 (5 bases). The germline CDR1 and CDR2 sequences are SQVTM and ANQGSEA. The V and J ends lost 5 bases and 3 bases respectively, with 10 bases between them. The CDR3 length is 12 residues. CDR3 region: CSVMTEYYGYTF. The CDR3 DNA is TGCAGCGTTATGACAGAATACTATGGCTACACCTTC.

This clonotype was seen repeatedly, ten times or more. This chain uses TRBV24-1 with TRBJ2-3; the D gene is possibly TRBD2 (6 bases). The germline V gene encodes CDR1 KGHDR and CDR2 SFDVKD. This CDR3 is built from 11 residues. V shed 9 bases and J shed 6 bases, with 9 bases lying between them. The CDR3 sequence: CATSGRDTQYF. The CDR3 DNA reads as TGTGCCACCTCGGGGAGGGATACGCAGTATTTT.